This T cell receptor (beta chain) was captured by sequencing in a study of shared clonotypes between healthy human individuals. Splitting of each subset's genomic DNA was done evenly across several immunoSEQ plates. Assay: immunoSEQ multiplex PCR; the TCRdb copy retains only in-frame clones and omits some. The sample contains 600,000 to 750,000 clones, about two thirds of which appear only once. Regarding this clone: Its target is unknown.

CD4+ cells underwent separation, giving CD45RA+ naive and CD45RA-negative memory subsets. Study-level findings and limits: Sequencing of the sorted subsets was shown by rarefaction to be incomplete despite large depth. Memory subsets had estimated richness that was generally smaller than that of naive subsets.

The sequenced sample consisted of memory CD4+ T cells sorted from blood. Subset noted: CD45RA-negative fraction. This receptor was obtained from a woman aged 25 to 45 in good health.

CDR3 in amino acids: CASSKQYSDTQYF. The CDR3 DNA follows: TGTGCCAGTAGTAAACAGTATTCAGATACGCAGTATTTT. The chain carries TRBV19 and TRBJ2-3; D not certain. This CDR3 has 13 residues. V was cut by 4 bases and J by 4 bases, with 9 bases left in between. Germline assignment: CDR1 LNHDA and CDR2 SQIVND (reference sequence). Drawing the rest from reference TRBV19 and TRBJ2-3, the complete variable domain is DGGITQSPKYLFRKEGQNVTLSCEQNLNHDAMYWYRQDPGQGLRLIYYSQIVNDFQKGDIAEGYSVSREKKESFPLTVTSAQKNPTAFYLCASSKQYSDTQYFGPGTRLTVL.